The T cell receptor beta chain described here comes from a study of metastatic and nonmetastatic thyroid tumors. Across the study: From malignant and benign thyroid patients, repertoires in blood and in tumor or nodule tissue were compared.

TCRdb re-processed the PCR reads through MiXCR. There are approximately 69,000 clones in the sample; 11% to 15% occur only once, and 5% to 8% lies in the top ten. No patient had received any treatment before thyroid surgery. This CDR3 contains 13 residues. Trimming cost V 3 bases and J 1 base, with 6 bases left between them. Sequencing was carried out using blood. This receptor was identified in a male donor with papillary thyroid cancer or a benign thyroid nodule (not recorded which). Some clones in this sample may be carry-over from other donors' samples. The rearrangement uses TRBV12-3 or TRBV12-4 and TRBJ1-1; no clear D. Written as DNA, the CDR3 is TGTGCCAGCAGTTTTACAAGGAACACTGAAGCTTTCTTT. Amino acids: CASSFTRNTEAFF.